This T cell receptor beta chain was documented in a study of blood T cell repertoires in COVID-19. Turning to the study itself: Sites in the United States, Italy and Spain provided acute and convalescent COVID-19 samples. Sources were T cells, B-cell-depleted T cells, or PBMCs; the material itself was cDNA or gDNA.

Sequencing used immunoSEQ multiplex PCR; TCRdb keeps in-frame clones, though not all of them. The sample records some 290,000 clones, under 90% being singletons. This clone was counted once. Recruits, aged about 18 to 95 years, lived in approximately 26 US areas. Participant-given clinical history determined each cohort assignment. Germline V lookup: CDR1 MDHEN, CDR2 SYDVKM. J lost 7 bases, V lost 6 bases, and 12 bases had no gene match. The CDR3 has 15 residues. The sequenced material came from PBMCs or T cells enriched from blood (not recorded which). The genes are TRBV28 and TRBJ1-1, with 9 bases that match TRBD1. This sequence was found in a woman in her 30s who had recovered from COVID-19. The CDR3, as DNA: TGTGCCAGCAGCCCGGGACAGGGCTCTAGGGATGAAGCTTTCTTT. Translating gives CASSPGQGSRDEAFF.